Given below is one T cell receptor beta chain in context. Its antigen is not yet known. Its ends do not fully match the called genes, so a read error is possible. The data are from a study of cytomegalovirus exposure and HLA in healthy donors (dated by TCRdb to about 2017). Concerning the study at large: An earlier analysis of approximately 550 of the donors reported about 290 Gb of sequence data and 120 million or so unique TCR beta sequences from about 180 million T cells. About 320 gigabases of sequencing data and around 87 million unique TCR sequences were included in an early release covering several hundred HLA-typed donors. Of the 300 to 450 genotyped donors, 65% to 90% were placed in the genetic ancestry cluster associated with self-reported Caucasian donors. The aim of the study was to test whether cataloging public T cell receptors could identify signatures of past pathogen exposure. Using immunosequencing, the study profiled T cell repertoires from around 680 subjects and related those repertoires to cytomegalovirus serostatus. Besides the first cohort of 666 subjects, a separate validation cohort made up of 120 different subjects was used. High-throughput TCR immunosequencing, statistical association of individual TCRs with disease status, and machine learning were combined to predict cytomegalovirus infection status. In a later analysis, previously published TCR beta repertoires from 600 to 850 donors were re-analyzed and high-resolution HLA genotyping was added so that TCR occurrence patterns could be studied. The later analysis used no new phenotypic data to find candidate immune exposures, relying instead on TCR beta sequences and their occurrence across donors. An earlier analysis of 587 of the donors used high-throughput TCR beta sequencing to judge whether each TCR beta V gene segment behaved as functional or pseudogenic. Donor age, sex, ethnicity and CMV serostatus were compiled alongside the repertoire data. A later genetic analysis took genome-wide SNP genotypes for 398 of the 666 donors and used that subset as a discovery cohort. Every repertoire in the discovery cohort had been generated on one and the same sequencing platform. HLA typing included class I and class II loci at four-digit resolution. Typing coverage differed by locus: A, B, C, DRB1 and DQB1 were typed in about 629-630 donors, DQA1 in about 500, DPA1 in 600 to 610, and DPB1 in approximately 450. Roughly five DR-DQ haplotypes were handled as single units for association and clustering, since linkage in the cohort was strong. Across some 400 genotyped donors of the cohort, an average of roughly 230,000 unique TCR beta nucleotide sequences per donor were sequenced, and about a sixth of those sequences were non-productive.

CDR1 and CDR2 are read off the germline V gene (reference sequence) as SEHNR and FQNEAQ. The CDR3 runs 16 residues from the cysteine to the phenylalanine. Only CDR3 DNA is held: 48 bases, read in frame from base 1. Overall study outcomes, separate from this receptor: Approximately 18 rarely observed V segments, including chromosome 9 orphons, were excluded from the earlier analysis of approximately 500 of the donors because counts were too low. An earlier analysis of around 500 of the donors showed that most TCR beta V segments appeared in productive rearrangements either about 87% or about 30% of the time, which broadly matched IMGT annotations. Correlated functional status among segregating V segments might reflect linkage disequilibrium, but an unknown experimental factor could not be ruled out. Only TCR beta chains were sequenced in this cohort, and the absence of alpha or paired-chain data limited detectable features. A further reported finding was that TCR beta sequences accurately predicted the HLA-A and HLA-B alleles for most subjects in the first cohort. In vitro tests confirmed that a few of the cytomegalovirus-associated TCR beta chains recognize cytomegalovirus antigens. Most CMV-associated TCR beta chains appeared to be HLA-restricted in a later analysis, and the HLA associations seemed to be driven largely by CMV exposure. In a later analysis, about 17,000 TCR beta sequences were associated with specific HLA alleles at a false discovery rate of 0.05. In a later genetic analysis, a missense DCLRE1C variant was associated with V-gene and J-gene trimming of TCR beta chains, and the association was replicated in an independent cohort. In a later analysis, TCR association rates were found to vary across HLA loci, with the most associated TCRs seen for DRB1 alleles and the fewest for HLA-C alleles. Assigning TCR associations to individual alleles was difficult when HLA alleles, especially DR and DQ, strongly co-occurred. Compared with the approximately 670-donor mean, donors in an Asian-associated ancestry cluster had fewer N-insertions in productive TCRs, according to a later genetic analysis. In a later analysis, HLA-associated TCR beta chains were found to be more clonally expanded and to have lower generation probabilities than equally common non-associated chains. In the study, about 150 TCR beta chains were listed as associated with cytomegalovirus. Because some donors lacked HLA typing at each locus, the association tests relied only on the typed subset. Presence/absence analyses assumed roughly uniform sequencing depth across donors, an assumption that may not hold. A cluster of highly shared sequence variants was judged likely to represent a technical artifact of the sequencing pipeline. The only immune exposure information available for the cohort was CMV serostatus. Across donors, most TCR sequences were observed very rarely, whereas some public TCRs were present in many individuals. A later analysis reported that several top co-occurrence clusters appeared linked to parvovirus B19, influenza, CMV and Epstein-Barr virus. The classifier was reported to diagnose cytomegalovirus status with high specificity and sensitivity in both the original and validation cohorts. Because the 87-base-pair reads could not distinguish some IMGT-functional V segments, including TRBV6-2 and TRBV6-3, those segments were excluded. The authors suggested that the approach could potentially be generalized to other disease states and immunological phenotypes.

In total, just over 650 healthy bone marrow donors made up the cohort. At the time of sampling, every cohort member was nominally healthy, though immune exposures that went unrecorded were likely present. The donor was CMV seronegative and was included in the group of hundreds of seronegative cohort members. Each donor provided a peripheral blood sample, and peripheral blood mononuclear cells were used for TCR beta sequencing. Genomic DNA extraction from the blood cell samples was performed with the Qiagen DNeasy Blood Extraction Kit. Library preparation was by the immunoSEQ multiplex PCR assay. For the multiplex PCR, a mixture combining 60 forward primers for TCR Vbeta segments and 13 reverse primers for TCR Jbeta segments was used. The CDR3 region of rearranged TCR beta genes was amplified from genomic DNA by a multiplex PCR assay. The Illumina HiSeq System was used to sequence the amplified TCR beta libraries as 87-base-pair reads. Under the source paper's analysis protocol: In a later analysis, 70 million to 95 million unique TCR beta chains were counted across the 690 or so repertoires, and roughly 11 million of these chains were shared by at least two donors. Raw reads were error-corrected and collapsed into unique sequences with a nearest-neighbor algorithm that merged closely related sequences to remove PCR and sequencing errors. CDR3 sequences were aligned to IMGT reference sequences to assign V, D and J gene segments. Each retained sequence needed at least a six-nucleotide match to both a V gene segment and a J gene segment. Rearrangements were classified as productive when the CDR3 lacked stop codons and remained in frame with V and J, and all other rearrangements were classified as non-productive. CDR3 was defined by IMGT convention, running from the second conserved V-encoded cysteine to the conserved J-encoded phenylalanine. The earlier analysis of 587 of the donors excluded any sequence lacking an unambiguous match to a single V gene segment. An earlier analysis of fewer than 750 of the donors called V segments functional above 56.7% productive rearrangements and segregating when the between-donor standard deviation exceeded 5%. A statistical classification framework was developed to diagnose cytomegalovirus status using the catalog of TCR beta chain sequences. In a later analysis, V and J genes were assigned by comparing TCR nucleotide sequences against IMGT/GENE-DB human TR gene sequences. The TCRdist pipeline was used in a later analysis to assign CDR3 sequences and most-parsimonious VDJ recombination scenarios. In a later analysis, each TCR beta chain was defined by its CDR3 amino acid sequence together with its V-gene family, and reads lacking a unique V-gene family were excluded. A later analysis removed roughly 590 highly shared, low-generation-probability nucleotide sequences to deal with suspected cross-contamination and a sequencing artifact. In a later analysis, a clonal expansion index for each public chain was calculated from normalized within-repertoire ranks of inferred template counts. In a later analysis, generation probabilities were computed using a VDJ recombination model fitted to out-of-frame rearrangements, and the results were checked against IGoR. In a later analysis, TCR-TCR, TCR-HLA and TCR-CMV co-occurrence was scored with hypergeometric tests, and a repertoire-size bias correction was applied to TCR pairs. In a later analysis, false discovery rates were estimated by permuting HLA or CMV assignments 20 times. In a later analysis, co-occurring TCRs were grouped using DBSCAN, with TCRdist sequence similarity added in when clustering inside HLA-allele-positive subsets. Repertoires with fewer than 30,000 or more than 120,000 public chains were left out of co-occurrence clustering, as were about 5 repertoires with anomalous nucleotide sharing. Not all clones reach the TCRdb copy of this immuneACCESS table, which keeps in-frame sequences only. Checked studies attribute under half of the gap to unresolved V genes and leave the rest unexplained. V, J and clone size are those of that table, while D and trimming were read from the DNA. For this sample the table gives roughly 220,000 clones, of which 65% to 75% were detected only once. In total, the top ten clones hold 1.8% of the sample.

The sequenced sample was PBMCs. The receptor was derived from a young woman in good health and CMV-seronegative. Recombination joined TRBV7-9 with TRBJ2-1; 9 bases in between match TRBD2. The sequenced DNA is TGTTCCAGCAGCCCCCCTAGCGGGACTACCTACAATGAGCAGTTCTTC. This sequence encodes CSSSPPSGTTYNEQFF.